The rows below give T cell receptor beta chains drawn from one sample of a study of blood T cell repertoires in COVID-19. Using immunoSEQ multiplex PCR, the repertoire was profiled, and TCRdb retains in-frame clones only, with some absent. This sample has around 200,000 clones; 75% to 90% occur once, and the top ten carry approximately 2.1%. What was sequenced was PBMCs or T cells enriched from blood (not recorded which). The receptors were sampled from a woman aged 40 to 55 with acute COVID-19. CDR3s leave out the opening cysteine and the closing phenylalanine or tryptophan. Fields, in order: CDR3 protein, CDR3 length, J gene, V gene.

CDR3aa: ASSDLQGATGNTIY
len: 14
j_gene: TRBJ1-3
v_gene: TRBV6-4

CDR3aa: ASSQGTSGISYEQY
len: 14
j_gene: TRBJ2-7
v_gene: TRBV3-1/TRBV3-2

CDR3aa: ASSLGQGNAYEQY
len: 13
j_gene: TRBJ2-7
v_gene: TRBV4-1

CDR3aa: ASSLAPGVTDTQY
len: 13
j_gene: TRBJ2-3
v_gene: TRBV7-2

CDR3aa: ASSSPQGRGAGANYGYT
len: 17
j_gene: TRBJ1-2
v_gene: TRBV27

CDR3aa: ASSFTGSGELF
len: 11
j_gene: TRBJ2-2
v_gene: TRBV13

CDR3aa: ASSGRGPDIQSSNTEAF
len: 17
j_gene: TRBJ1-1
v_gene: TRBV9

CDR3aa: ASSSGHDQETQY
len: 12
j_gene: TRBJ2-5
v_gene: TRBV5-1

CDR3aa: ASSESRPLGGNTIY
len: 14
j_gene: TRBJ1-3
v_gene: TRBV25-1

CDR3aa: ASRPQGLYEQY
len: 11
j_gene: TRBJ2-7
v_gene: TRBV27

CDR3aa: ASSFSEGYGYT
len: 11
j_gene: TRBJ1-2
v_gene: TRBV28

CDR3aa: ASSWGTGESHTEAF
len: 14
j_gene: TRBJ1-1
v_gene: TRBV28

CDR3aa: ASSVHLTRAAGLAF
len: 14
j_gene: TRBJ1-1
v_gene: TRBV9

CDR3aa: AIRAHSGGELF
len: 11
j_gene: TRBJ2-2
v_gene: TRBV10-3

CDR3aa: ASSQDVGEAGDSDTQY
len: 16
j_gene: TRBJ2-3
v_gene: TRBV4-3

CDR3aa: ASSSPQGAKNIQY
len: 13
j_gene: TRBJ2-4
v_gene: TRBV5-6

CDR3aa: AQGTASYEQY
len: 10
j_gene: TRBJ2-7
v_gene: TRBV30

CDR3aa: ASSYGSGYPYEQY
len: 13
j_gene: TRBJ2-7
v_gene: TRBV6-5

CDR3aa: ASTQGQGAGREQF
len: 13
j_gene: TRBJ2-1
v_gene: TRBV6-5

CDR3aa: ATFRVHEQF
len: 9
j_gene: TRBJ2-1
v_gene: TRBV24-1

CDR3aa: ASSQYKGGVDRSGANVLT
len: 18
j_gene: TRBJ2-6
v_gene: TRBV4-1

CDR3aa: ASRILQGGGYT
len: 11
j_gene: TRBJ1-2
v_gene: TRBV2

CDR3aa: ASSYSGATVRAGELF
len: 15
j_gene: TRBJ2-2
v_gene: TRBV6-2/TRBV6-3

CDR3aa: ASSQRGGGAEAF
len: 12
j_gene: TRBJ1-1
v_gene: TRBV7-3

CDR3aa: ASSQGGSEQY
len: 10
j_gene: TRBJ2-7
v_gene: TRBV2

CDR3aa: ASSSRVSSGAEAF
len: 13
j_gene: TRBJ1-1
v_gene: TRBV5-1

CDR3aa: ASSQNRGGEQY
len: 11
j_gene: TRBJ2-7
v_gene: TRBV4-2

CDR3aa: ASRADNSNQPQH
len: 12
j_gene: TRBJ1-5
v_gene: TRBV19

CDR3aa: AWSARLREGRGGEQY
len: 15
j_gene: TRBJ2-7
v_gene: TRBV30

CDR3aa: ATSRERVSTGELF
len: 13
j_gene: TRBJ2-2
v_gene: TRBV15

CDR3aa: ASSRQGESKNIQY
len: 13
j_gene: TRBJ2-4
v_gene: TRBV3-1/TRBV3-2

CDR3aa: ASSYVPGLAGVNEQF
len: 15
j_gene: TRBJ2-1
v_gene: TRBV7-9

CDR3aa: ASSSPQGNTDTQY
len: 13
j_gene: TRBJ2-3
v_gene: TRBV27

CDR3aa: ASSDGTSGAMSSGEQY
len: 16
j_gene: TRBJ2-7
v_gene: TRBV2

CDR3aa: AWKGQLNTEAF
len: 11
j_gene: TRBJ1-1
v_gene: TRBV30

CDR3aa: ASSQAHSGKETQY
len: 13
j_gene: TRBJ2-5
v_gene: TRBV3-1/TRBV3-2

CDR3aa: ASSPDTEAF
len: 9
j_gene: TRBJ1-1
v_gene: TRBV7-9

CDR3aa: ASGYGTSEQY
len: 10
j_gene: TRBJ2-7
v_gene: TRBV12-3/TRBV12-4

CDR3aa: ASSQGTTGVTEAF
len: 13
j_gene: TRBJ1-1
v_gene: TRBV4-1

CDR3aa: ASSGDRGLNQPQH
len: 13
j_gene: TRBJ1-5
v_gene: TRBV2

CDR3aa: AWSATRGNSPLH
len: 12
j_gene: TRBJ1-6
v_gene: TRBV30

CDR3aa: ASSYSAGYT
len: 9
j_gene: TRBJ1-2
v_gene: TRBV6-6

CDR3aa: ATSRGDRGLTEAF
len: 13
j_gene: TRBJ1-1
v_gene: TRBV15

CDR3aa: ASSTTSTGATGDTQY
len: 15
j_gene: TRBJ2-3
v_gene: TRBV11-2

CDR3aa: ASSGVARPYNEQF
len: 13
j_gene: TRBJ2-1
v_gene: TRBV9

CDR3aa: ASSGVAGDDQETQY
len: 14
j_gene: TRBJ2-5
v_gene: TRBV2

CDR3aa: ASSLTGWNSPLH
len: 12
j_gene: TRBJ1-6
v_gene: TRBV3-1/TRBV3-2

CDR3aa: ATHWSTGGGTEAF
len: 13
j_gene: TRBJ1-1
v_gene: TRBV6-5

CDR3aa: ASSPGTGQRGEKLF
len: 14
j_gene: TRBJ1-4
v_gene: TRBV28

CDR3aa: ASSQDFREVREQY
len: 13
j_gene: TRBJ2-7
v_gene: TRBV3-1/TRBV3-2

CDR3aa: ASSQTSGITDTQY
len: 13
j_gene: TRBJ2-3
v_gene: TRBV4-2

CDR3aa: ASSYTDTNTEAF
len: 12
j_gene: TRBJ1-1
v_gene: TRBV6-2/TRBV6-3

CDR3aa: ASRQTGAYEQY
len: 11
j_gene: TRBJ2-7
v_gene: TRBV5-6